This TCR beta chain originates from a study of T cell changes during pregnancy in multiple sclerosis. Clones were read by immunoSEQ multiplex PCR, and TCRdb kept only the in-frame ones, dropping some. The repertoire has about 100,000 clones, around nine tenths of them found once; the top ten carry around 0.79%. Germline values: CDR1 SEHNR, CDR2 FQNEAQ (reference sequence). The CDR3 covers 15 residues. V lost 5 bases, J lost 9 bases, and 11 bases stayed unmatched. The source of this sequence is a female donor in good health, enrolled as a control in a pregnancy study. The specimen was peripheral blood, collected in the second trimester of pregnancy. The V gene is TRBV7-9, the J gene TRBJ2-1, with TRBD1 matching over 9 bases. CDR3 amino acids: CASSIQGARWGEQFF. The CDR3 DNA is TGTGCCAGCAGCATACAGGGGGCCAGGTGGGGTGAGCAGTTCTTC.